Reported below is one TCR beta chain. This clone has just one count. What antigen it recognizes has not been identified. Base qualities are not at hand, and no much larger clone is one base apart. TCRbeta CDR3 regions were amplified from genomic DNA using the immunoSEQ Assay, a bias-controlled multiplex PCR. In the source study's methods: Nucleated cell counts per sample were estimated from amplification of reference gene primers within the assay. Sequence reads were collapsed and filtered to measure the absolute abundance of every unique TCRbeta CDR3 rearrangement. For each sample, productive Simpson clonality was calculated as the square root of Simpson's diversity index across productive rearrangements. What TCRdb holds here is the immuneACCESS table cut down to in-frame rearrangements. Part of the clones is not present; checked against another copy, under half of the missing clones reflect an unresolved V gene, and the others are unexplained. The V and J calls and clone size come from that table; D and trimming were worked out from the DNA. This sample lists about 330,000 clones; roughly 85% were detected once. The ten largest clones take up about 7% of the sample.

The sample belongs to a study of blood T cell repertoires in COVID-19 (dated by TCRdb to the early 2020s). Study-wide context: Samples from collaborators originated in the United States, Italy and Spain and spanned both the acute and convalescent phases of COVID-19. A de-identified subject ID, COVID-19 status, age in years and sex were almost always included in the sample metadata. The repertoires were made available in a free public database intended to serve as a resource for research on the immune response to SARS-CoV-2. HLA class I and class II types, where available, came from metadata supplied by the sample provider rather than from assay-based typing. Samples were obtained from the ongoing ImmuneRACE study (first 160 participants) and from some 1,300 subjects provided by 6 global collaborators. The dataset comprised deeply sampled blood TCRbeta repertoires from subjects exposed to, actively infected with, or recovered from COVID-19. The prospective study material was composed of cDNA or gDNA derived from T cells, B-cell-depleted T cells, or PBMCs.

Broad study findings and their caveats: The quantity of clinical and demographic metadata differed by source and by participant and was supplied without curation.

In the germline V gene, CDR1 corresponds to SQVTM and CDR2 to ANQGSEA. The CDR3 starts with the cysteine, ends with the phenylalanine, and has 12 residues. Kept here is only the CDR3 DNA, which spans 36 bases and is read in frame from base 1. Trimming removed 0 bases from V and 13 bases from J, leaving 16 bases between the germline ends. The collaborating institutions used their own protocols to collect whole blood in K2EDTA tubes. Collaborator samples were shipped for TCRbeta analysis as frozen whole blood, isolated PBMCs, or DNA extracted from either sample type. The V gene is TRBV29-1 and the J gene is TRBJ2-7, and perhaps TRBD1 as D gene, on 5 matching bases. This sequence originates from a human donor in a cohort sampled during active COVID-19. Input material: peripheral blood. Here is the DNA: TGCAGCGTTGAAGATCTTCAGCAGGGATCCTACTTC. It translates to CSVEDLQQGSYF.